This paragraph covers one T cell receptor (beta chain) sequence. This CDR3 spans 13 amino acids. Germline V gives CDR1 MNHEY, CDR2 SVGAGI. After removal of 7 bases from V and 9 bases from J, the junction contained 8 bases not matched to a gene. The record originates from a study of breast tumors, draining lymph nodes, adjacent tissues. TCRdb called the multiplex PCR reads again in MiXCR, with one record for every CDR3 protein. The repertoire consists of over 10,000 distinct CDR3 sequences, with 45% to 50% occurring once and the leading ten covering about 42%. Sequenced sample: tumor-adjacent breast tissue. The chain is built from TRBV6-5 and TRBJ2-1; TRBD2 aligns across 8 bases. This receptor was obtained from a female donor with breast cancer. Some clones in this sample may be carry-over from other donors' samples. CDR3: CASTRLALGEQFF. In nucleotides, the CDR3 is TGTGCCAGCACTCGACTAGCGTTAGGTGAGCAGTTCTTC.